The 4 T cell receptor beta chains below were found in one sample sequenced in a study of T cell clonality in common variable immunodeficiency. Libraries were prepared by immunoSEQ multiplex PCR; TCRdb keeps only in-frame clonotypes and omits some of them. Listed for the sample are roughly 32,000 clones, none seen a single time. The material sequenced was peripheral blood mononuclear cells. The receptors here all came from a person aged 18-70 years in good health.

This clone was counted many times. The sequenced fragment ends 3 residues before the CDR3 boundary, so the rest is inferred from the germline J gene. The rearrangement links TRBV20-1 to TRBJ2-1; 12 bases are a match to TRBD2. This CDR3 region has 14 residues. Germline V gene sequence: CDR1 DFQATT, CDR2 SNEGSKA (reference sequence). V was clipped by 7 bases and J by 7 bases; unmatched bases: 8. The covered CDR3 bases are TGCAGTGTCCCTAGCGGGAGGGCCGGGAATGAG. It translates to CSVPSGRAGNE. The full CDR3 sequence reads CSVPSGRAGNEQFF.

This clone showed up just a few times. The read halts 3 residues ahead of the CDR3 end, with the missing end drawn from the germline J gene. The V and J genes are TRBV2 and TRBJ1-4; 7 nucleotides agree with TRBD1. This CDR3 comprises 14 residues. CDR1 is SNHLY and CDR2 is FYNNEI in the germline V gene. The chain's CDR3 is CASRPGQVLSPLFF. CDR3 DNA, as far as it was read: TGTGCCAGCAGACCCGGACAGGTCCTCTCACCA.

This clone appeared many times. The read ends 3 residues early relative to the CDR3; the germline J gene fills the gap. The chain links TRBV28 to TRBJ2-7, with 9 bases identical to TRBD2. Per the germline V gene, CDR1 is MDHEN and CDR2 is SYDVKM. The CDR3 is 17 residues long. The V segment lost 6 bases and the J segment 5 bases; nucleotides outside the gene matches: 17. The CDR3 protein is CASRAGGVTGGPNEQYF. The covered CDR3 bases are TGTGCCAGCAGGGCGGGGGGGGTGACGGGAGGGCCAAACGAG.

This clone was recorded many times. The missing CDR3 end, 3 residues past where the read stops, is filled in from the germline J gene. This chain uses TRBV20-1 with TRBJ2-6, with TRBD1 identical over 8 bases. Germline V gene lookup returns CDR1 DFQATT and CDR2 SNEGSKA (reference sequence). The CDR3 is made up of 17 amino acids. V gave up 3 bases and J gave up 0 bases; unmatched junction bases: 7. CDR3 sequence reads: CSASPPGGTSGANVLTF. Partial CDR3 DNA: TGCAGTGCTAGTCCCCCAGGGGGCACCTCTGGGGCCAACGTC.